These T cell receptor beta chains were read from a single sample in a study of identical twins. TCRdb re-derived calls from the 5' RACE reads in MiXCR, one entry per CDR3 protein. The table includes nearly 650,000 distinct CDR3 sequences, 7.1% detected once. These data were also reused for a study on yellow fever vaccine responses in identical twins.

Material for sequencing was PBMCs. The receptors were sampled from a woman under 30 in good health. Each CDR3 is given with its conserved first and last residue. Fields, in order: CDR3 length, D gene, V gene, J gene, clone size, CDR3 protein, CDR3 DNA. D genes are given only for firm matches. For some rows the clone size is stated as once, few or many, or as a class when expanded; others skip it.

>14|TRBD1|TRBV20-1|TRBJ2-1|many
CSAKDRGVYNEQFF
TGCAGTGCTAAGGACAGGGGTGTCTACAATGAGCAGTTCTTC
>10|NA|TRBV7-9|TRBJ1-6|many
CASSPGPLHF
TGTGCCAGCAGCCCCGGCCCCCTCCACTTT
>17|TRBD2|TRBV11-2|TRBJ2-1|few
CASSLAEGLAGNNEQFF
TGTGCCAGCAGCTTAGCTGAAGGACTAGCGGGAAACAATGAGCAGTTCTTC
>14|NA|TRBV27|TRBJ2-2|NA
CASSLSSSTGELFF
TGTGCCAGCAGTTTATCGTCAAGCACCGGGGAGCTGTTTTTT
>15|NA|TRBV28|TRBJ2-3|few
CASSLLDRLADTQYF
TGTGCCAGCAGTTTATTGGACAGATTGGCAGATACGCAGTATTTT
>15|NA|TRBV7-6|TRBJ1-4|few
CASSLTGSANEKLFF
TGTGCCAGCAGCTTAACAGGGTCCGCTAATGAAAAACTGTTTTTT
>12|NA|TRBV29-1|TRBJ2-3|many
CSVDRSTDTQYF
TGCAGCGTCGACCGCAGCACAGATACGCAGTATTTT
>15|NA|TRBV25-1|TRBJ1-5|many
CASSESDGNNQPQHF
TGTGCCAGCAGTGAATCGGACGGAAACAATCAGCCCCAGCATTTT
>16|TRBD1|TRBV6-5|TRBJ2-1|many
CASSYSGGAGYNEQFF
TGTGCCAGCAGTTACTCAGGGGGCGCCGGGTACAATGAGCAGTTCTTC
>14|NA|TRBV2|TRBJ2-3|many
CATQGYPPTDTQYF
TGTGCCACCCAAGGGTACCCTCCCACAGATACGCAGTATTTT
>11|NA|TRBV20-1|TRBJ1-1|many
CSAGEQHEAFF
TGCAGTGCTGGCGAACAGCATGAAGCTTTCTTT
>17|TRBD1|TRBV5-5|TRBJ1-4|few
CASSWGTGHGTNEKLFF
TGTGCCAGCAGCTGGGGGACAGGGCATGGCACTAATGAAAAACTGTTTTTT
>18|TRBD2|TRBV5-1|TRBJ2-1|many
CASSLGTLLAGGSSEQFF
TGCGCCAGCAGCTTGGGAACCCTACTAGCGGGAGGATCTAGTGAGCAGTTCTTC
>15|NA|TRBV5-1|TRBJ2-3|few
CASSFTDYLTDTQYF
TGCGCCAGCAGCTTCACGGACTACCTCACAGATACGCAGTATTTT
>13|NA|TRBV7-9|TRBJ1-1|many
CASSLDGRTEAFF
TGTGCCAGCAGCTTAGACGGGAGGACTGAAGCTTTCTTT
>15|NA|TRBV19|TRBJ1-5|NA
CASSTTPYSNQPQHF
TGTGCCAGTAGTACGACACCTTATAGCAATCAGCCCCAGCATTTT